One and the same sample provided the 11 T cell receptor beta chains below, sequenced in a study of patients and donors after allogeneic stem cell transplantation. TCRdb independently ran MiXCR on the RT-PCR reads; one entry per CDR3 protein. The sample yields approximately 98,000 distinct CDR3 sequences, approximately 35% seen once. Sequencing was performed on blood, either unsorted or a sorted T cell fraction (not recorded which). The receptors were sampled from a human donor who was either an allogeneic HSCT recipient or a stem cell or donor lymphocyte infusion donor (not recorded which). It is not recorded whose cells these are; they may come from a transplant donor.

V is TRBV10-3 and J is TRBJ2-1, with D perhaps TRBD2 (5 bases). The CDR3 covers 14 residues. Trimming took 5 bases from V and 4 from J, leaving 12 bases between them. The germline V gene has CDR1 ENHRY and CDR2 SYGVKD. The DNA for the CDR3 is TGTGCCATCAGTCGGGCGGGCGAATACAATGAGCAGTTCTTC. This translates into CAISRAGEYNEQFF.

The CDR3: CASSLRLPSSYNEQFF. The DNA of the CDR3 is TGTGCCAGCAGTTTAAGGCTCCCGAGCTCCTACAATGAGCAGTTCTTC. The rearrangement joins TRBV12-3 or TRBV12-4 to TRBJ2-1; unclear D gene. The V and J ends lost 2 bases and 0 bases respectively, with 11 bases between them. The CDR3 loop spans 16 amino acids.

This clonotype appeared a few times. The V gene is TRBV12-3 or TRBV12-4, the J gene TRBJ1-1, with 8 bases identical to TRBD1. Unmatched junction bases numbered 12, after V lost 8 bases and J lost 4 bases. There are 15 residues in the CDR3. The CDR3 loop reads CASLSRGRFGTEAFF. In DNA form, the CDR3 reads TGTGCCAGCTTATCCAGGGGGCGCTTTGGCACTGAAGCTTTCTTT.

V and J are TRBV7-8 and TRBJ2-6; 7 bases align to TRBD1. The CDR3 is 15 residues long. From germline, CDR1 is SGHVS and CDR2 FQNEAQ. The V and J ends lost 5 bases and 1 base, in that order; junction bases with no gene match: 2. CDR3 nucleotides: TGTGCCAGCAGCGGCAGGGGGTCTGGGGCCAACGTCCTGACTTTC. Encoded protein: CASSGRGSGANVLTF.

This clonotype has a handful of counts. This chain links TRBV25-1 with TRBJ2-1, with 8 bases aligning to TRBD2. This CDR3 contains 17 residues. The V gene end was trimmed by 1 base and the J gene end by 3 bases; junction bases not matched to a gene: 8. Germline lookup yields CDR1 MGHDK and CDR2 SYGVNS. DNA of the CDR3: TGTGCCAGCAGTGAATTTGAGCGGGAGATGAACTACAATGAGCAGTTCTTC. Protein sequence: CASSEFEREMNYNEQFF. Together with reference TRBV25-1 and TRBJ2-1, the CDR3 gives the full variable domain: EADIYQTPRYLVIGTGKKITLECSQTMGHDKMYWYQQDPGMELHLIHYSYGVNSTEKGDLSSESTVSRIRTEHFPLTLESARPSHTSQYLCASSEFEREMNYNEQFFGPGTRLTVL.

This rearrangement joins TRBV2 to TRBJ2-2; D not certain. The V and J ends lost 0 bases and 7 bases respectively, with 15 bases between them. Germline values: CDR1 SNHLY, CDR2 FYNNEI. The CDR3 spans 16 residues. In DNA, the CDR3 is TGTGCCAGCAGTGAAGCACCTAATTTTTTAGGCGGGGAGCTGTTTTTT. Translated: CASSEAPNFLGGELFF.

This clonotype was counted between two and nine times. The chain combines TRBV10-3 with TRBJ2-3; the D is unclear. Trimming shortened V by 10 bases and J by 0 bases, and 8 bases separated the two germline ends. The CDR3 contains 12 residues. CDR1 and CDR2 (germline): ENHRY, SYGVKD. The CDR3 is CATKGSTDTQYF. CDR3 sequence (DNA): TGTGCCACCAAGGGAAGCACAGATACGCAGTATTTT.

The V and J genes are TRBV7-6 and TRBJ2-5; D is undetermined. CDR3 length: 14 residues. The germline V gene has CDR1 SGHVS and CDR2 FNYEAQ. V shed 2 bases and J shed 2 bases, with 9 bases lying between them. CDR3 nucleotide sequence: TGTGCCAGCAGCTTATTGGGTAGACAAGAGACCCAGTACTTC. Its translation: CASSLLGRQETQYF.

The rearrangement links TRBV11-2 to TRBJ1-5; D remains ambiguous. The germline gives CDR1 SGHAT, CDR2 FQNNGV. V was trimmed by 0 bases and J by 11 bases, leaving 11 bases between them. CDR3 length: 13 residues. The CDR3 nucleotides read TGTGCCAGCAGCTTAGAGAGGGCCCAGGCCCAGCATTTT. It specifies CASSLERAQAQHF.

The V call is TRBV12-3 or TRBV12-4, the J call TRBJ1-2; the D gene is possibly TRBD1 (5 bases). With 6 bases removed from V and 4 bases from J, the gap between germline ends came to 18 bases. The CDR3 has 15 amino acids. CDR3 amino acids: CASSPPGGSLYGYTF. CDR3 nucleotide sequence: TGTGCCAGCAGCCCTCCGGGGGGGTCCCTCTATGGCTACACCTTC.

The genes are TRBV20-1 and TRBJ1-2, with 7 bases that match TRBD1. Germline V gene sequence: CDR1 DFQATT, CDR2 SNEGSKA (reference sequence). V was clipped by 7 bases and J by 0 bases; unmatched bases: 5. This CDR3 comprises 13 residues. The CDR3 region has the DNA TGCAGTGACTCCGGGACAGCTAACTATGGCTACACCTTC. It codes for CSDSGTANYGYTF.